This TCR beta chain was documented in a study of shared clonotypes between healthy human individuals (dated by TCRdb to 2020 to 2021). Background on the whole study: The cohort comprised a couple of women and three men aged 18 to 49 years. Per donor, three plates each were used for CD4 naive and CD4 memory, two for CD8 naive, and one for CD8 memory. Blood TCR repertoires of roughly five healthy adults were deeply sequenced to estimate repertoire size and the extent of clonotype sharing between individuals. Different laboratories and diverse techniques were used to prepare libraries and sequence TCR repertoires, to increase sequencing depth and limit assay-specific biases. Leukapheresis yielded between about 0.9 and 10 billion PBMCs per donor.

The investigation overall reported the following: Incomplete sequencing was indicated by rarefaction of sorted-subset datasets, despite the large sequencing depth. Compared with non-shared clonotypes, clonotypes shared by all four sorted-subset donors had higher generation probabilities. Estimated clonotype richness was generally larger for naive than for memory subsets. The genetic and exposure-history diversity represented was limited by the small number of donors. Pairwise subsampling led to the expectation that sequencing depth would affect the degree of clonotype sharing among donors. Sampling was restricted to blood, and TCR repertoires in tissues likely differ from the TCR repertoires found in blood. When a handful of donors were compared, the shared fraction of clonotypes was 5% to 6.5% for naive CD4, 3.5% to 4% for naive CD8, 2% to 2.5% for memory CD4, and under 0.5% for memory CD8.

Using the deep immunoSEQ assay, TCR CDR3 regions were amplified from genomic DNA by multiplex PCR. Genomic DNA extracted from each cell subset was distributed evenly over all wells of several immunoSEQ 96-well plates, and each plate served as one replicate. Each replicate PCR for sorted subsets received approximately 200 ng genomic DNA, equal to tens of thousands of T cell genomes. Purified libraries were quantified with a Qubit 3.0 fluorometer, sized on a Bioanalyzer 2100, and re-quantified with the KAPA Library Quantification kit. A separate single-read 150-cycle Illumina NextSeq 550 flow cell was used to sequence each immunoSEQ 96-well plate. Regarding the original processing steps: Because the immunoSEQ output held only junctional sequences and lacked quality scores, the filtering could not match the filtering applied to full-length reads. Sequences were annotated with PyIR, a Python wrapper for IgBLAST v1.9, and V/J genes and CDR3 were assigned using IMGT germline references. Reads with weak V/J assignments (E-value above 1e-6), missing CDR3, stop codons, out-of-frame junctions, or ambiguous translated residues were removed. A V3J clonotype was defined by an identical inferred V gene, J gene, and CDR3 amino acid sequence. The percentage overlap between two repertoires was calculated by dividing the number of shared unique clonotypes by the size of the smaller repertoire. Repertoire richness was assessed with RTK rarefaction, the Chao1 estimator, and Recon v2.1 estimates of unobserved clonotypes. Generation probabilities for all TCRbeta clonotypes obtained by the gDNA method from several donors were computed using OLGA. TCRdb limited this immuneACCESS table to in-frame rearrangements with V and J called. A share of clones is missing; checked studies link under half to unresolved V genes, and the rest is unexplained. V and J calls and clone size follow that table, whereas D and trimming were derived from the DNA. A total of some 2.1 million clones appear in this sample, approximately 95% of them only once. 0.13% of the sample is held by the ten biggest clonotypes.

The CDR3 runs 12 amino acids, cysteine and phenylalanine included. Only the CDR3 DNA is retained, 36 bases long and in frame from the first base. V was cut back by 2 bases and J by 6 bases, leaving a gap of 5 bases between them. As encoded in the germline V gene, CDR1 is MDHEN while CDR2 is SYDVKM. The donors were healthy, HIV-negative adults with no recently reported acute infections or vaccinations. Only Caucasian adults living in Nashville, Tennessee, USA were represented among the donors. CD4+ T cells were enriched through magnetic negative selection, after which naive cells were positively selected on CD45RA and the remaining negative fraction served as the memory subset. After blood collection by leukapheresis, PBMCs were isolated using Ficoll-Histopaque density gradient centrifugation and then cryopreserved in the vapor phase of liquid nitrogen. Analytical flow cytometry was used to check the purity and quantity of every magnetically sorted T cell population. Genomic DNA was isolated from every sorted fraction and measured by UV absorbance on a Nanodrop 2000c.

On this clone itself: There is no known antigen for this receptor. No much larger clonotype is one base removed from it; base qualities were not supplied. This sample includes further DNA sequences coding for the same CDR3.

What was sequenced was naive CD4+ T cells sorted from blood. The cell subset or site label on this specimen signifies: CD45RA+ positively selected. The clonotype comes from a man between 18 and 35 years old in good health. The chain uses TRBV28 and TRBJ1-5; the D gene cannot be named for sure. The DNA is as follows: TGTGCCAGCAGTTTAGTGGGTCAGCCCCAGCATTTT. This sequence encodes CASSLVGQPQHF.